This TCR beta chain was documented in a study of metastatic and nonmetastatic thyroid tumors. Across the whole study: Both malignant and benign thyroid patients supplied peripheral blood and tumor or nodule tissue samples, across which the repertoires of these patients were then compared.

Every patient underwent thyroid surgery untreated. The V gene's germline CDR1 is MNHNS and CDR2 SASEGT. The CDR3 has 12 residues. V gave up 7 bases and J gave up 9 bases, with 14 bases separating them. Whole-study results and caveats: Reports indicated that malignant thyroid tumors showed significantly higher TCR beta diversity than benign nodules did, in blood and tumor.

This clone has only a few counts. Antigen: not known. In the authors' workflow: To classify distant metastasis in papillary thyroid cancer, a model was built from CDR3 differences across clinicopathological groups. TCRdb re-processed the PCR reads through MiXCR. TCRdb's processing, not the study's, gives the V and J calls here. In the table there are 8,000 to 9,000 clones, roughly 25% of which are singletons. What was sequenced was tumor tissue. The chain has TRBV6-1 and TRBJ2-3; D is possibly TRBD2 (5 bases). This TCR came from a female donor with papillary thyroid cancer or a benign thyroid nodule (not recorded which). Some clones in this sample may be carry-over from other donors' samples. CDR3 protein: CASMRAIQTQYF. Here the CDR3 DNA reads TGTGCCAGCATGAGGGCTATTCAAACGCAGTATTTT.